These T cell receptor beta chains were read from a single sample in a study of CD8 T cells in ankylosing spondylitis. MiXCR, run by TCRdb on the 5' RACE reads, gives a single entry per CDR3 protein. In the table there are hundreds of thousands of distinct CDR3 sequences, about 10% of which are singletons. Sample: blood, either unsorted or a sorted T cell fraction (not recorded which). These receptors were collected from a male donor with ankylosing spondylitis or in good health (not recorded which). CDR3s include the opening cysteine and the closing phenylalanine or tryptophan. The D gene is left open where the match is weak. Only part of the rows carry a size: once, few, many, or a class if the clone is expanded.

>many|TRBV5-1|.|TRBJ2-1
TGCGCCAGCAGCTTGGAAGGAGGGCTAACACGCAATGAGCAGTTCTTC
CASSLEGGLTRNEQFF
>many|TRBV24-1|.|TRBJ2-5
TGTGCCACCAGTGATTACCGGGGTCAAGAGACCCAGTACTTC
CATSDYRGQETQYF
>few|TRBV6-5|.|TRBJ1-3
TGTGCCAGCAGTTCTCCCGGACGTCGTTCTGGAAACACCATATATTTT
CASSSPGRRSGNTIYF
>many|TRBV12-3/TRBV12-4|TRBD1|TRBJ2-2
TGTGCCAGCAGTCTGAGGGGGGGACAGGGGGCGTTCCGGCTGTTTTTT
CASSLRGGQGAFRLFF
>.|TRBV19|.|TRBJ1-1
TGTGCCAGTAGTGTAGGTTCTTACACTGAAGCTTTCTTT
CASSVGSYTEAFF
>.|TRBV28|.|TRBJ2-1
TGTGCCAGCAGTTTATCACTAGTGTGGAATGAGCAGTTCTTC
CASSLSLVWNEQFF
>few|TRBV12-3/TRBV12-4|TRBD1|TRBJ2-1
TGTGCCAGCAGTTGGACAGGTTTTGTCGATGAGCAGTTCTTC
CASSWTGFVDEQFF
>many|TRBV7-9|.|TRBJ2-2
TGTGCCAGCAGCTTAGAATGGGTCACCGGGGAGCTGTTTTTT
CASSLEWVTGELFF
>.|TRBV6-1|TRBD1|TRBJ2-3
TGTGCCACGTGGGACAGCGGTGGGTTCACAGATACGCAGTATTTT
CATWDSGGFTDTQYF
>many|TRBV6-1|.|TRBJ2-7
TGTGCCAGCAGTCCGGACGGATGGAACTACGAGCAGTACTTC
CASSPDGWNYEQYF
>few|TRBV11-3|.|TRBJ2-5
TGTGCCAGCAGCTTAGGATCAAACACTAAAGAGACCCAGTACTTC
CASSLGSNTKETQYF
>many|TRBV5-1|.|TRBJ1-1
TGCGCCAGCAGCTTGGCCGGGACCAACTCTCCATCAGCTTTCTTT
CASSLAGTNSPSAFF
>few|TRBV3-1|TRBD2|TRBJ2-7
TGTGCCAGCAGCCAAGTTTCTAGCGGGGGCTCCTACGAGCAGTACTTC
CASSQVSSGGSYEQYF
>.|TRBV7-2|.|TRBJ2-3
TGTGCCAGCAGTTCAACGGGGGCGGGAGCCACAGATACGCAGTATTTT
CASSSTGAGATDTQYF
>many|TRBV20-1|TRBD2|TRBJ2-3
TGCAGTGCGCCCGGGGCGGGAGGAACCACAGATACGCAGTATTTT
CSAPGAGGTTDTQYF
>.|TRBV10-3|.|TRBJ2-1
TGTGCCATCAGCGAGGGGAGTTCCTACAATGAGCAGTTCTTC
CAISEGSSYNEQFF
>many|TRBV27|.|TRBJ1-2
TGTGCCAGCAGTCCGCAAGGGAGGGATGGCTACACCTTC
CASSPQGRDGYTF
>few|TRBV20-1|.|TRBJ1-1
TGCAGTGCTAGCGCTTCCGGGGGCACTGAAGCTTTCTTT
CSASASGGTEAFF
>few|TRBV28|TRBD2|TRBJ2-3
TGTGCCAGCAGTTTCCTGGGTAGCGGGGGGGACACAGATACGCAGTATTTT
CASSFLGSGGDTDTQYF
>many|TRBV29-1|.|TRBJ2-1
TGCAGCGTTGTAGGTCAGGGGTCCTACAATGAGCAGTTCTTC
CSVVGQGSYNEQFF
>few|TRBV24-1|TRBD1|TRBJ2-3
TGTGCCACGACGGGACAGGGTTCGACAGATACGCAGTATTTT
CATTGQGSTDTQYF
>many|TRBV5-1|.|TRBJ2-1
TGCGCCAGCAGCTTGGAGGGGACGGATTACAATGAGCAGTTCTTC
CASSLEGTDYNEQFF
>many|TRBV5-1|TRBD1|TRBJ2-2
TGCGCCAGCAGCTTCCAGGGGGCGAACACCGGGGAGCTGTTTTTT
CASSFQGANTGELFF
>many|TRBV12-3/TRBV12-4|.|TRBJ1-4
TGTGCCAGCAGCTACTACAGAGGAACTAATGAAAAACTGTTTTTT
CASSYYRGTNEKLFF
>few|TRBV18|.|TRBJ2-5
TGTGCCAGCTCACCACCGGTTCCAGAGACCCAGTACTTC
CASSPPVPETQYF
>many|TRBV7-9|.|TRBJ1-1
TGTGCCAGCAGCTCTGGGTGGAACACTGAAGCTTTCTTT
CASSSGWNTEAFF
>.|TRBV20-1|TRBD2|TRBJ2-7
TGCAGTGCTAGAGGCGTAGCGGGGGGTTACGAGCAGTACTTC
CSARGVAGGYEQYF
>many|TRBV6-6|.|TRBJ1-2
TGTGCCATAGCGGGCCCTAACTATGGCTACACCTTC
CAIAGPNYGYTF